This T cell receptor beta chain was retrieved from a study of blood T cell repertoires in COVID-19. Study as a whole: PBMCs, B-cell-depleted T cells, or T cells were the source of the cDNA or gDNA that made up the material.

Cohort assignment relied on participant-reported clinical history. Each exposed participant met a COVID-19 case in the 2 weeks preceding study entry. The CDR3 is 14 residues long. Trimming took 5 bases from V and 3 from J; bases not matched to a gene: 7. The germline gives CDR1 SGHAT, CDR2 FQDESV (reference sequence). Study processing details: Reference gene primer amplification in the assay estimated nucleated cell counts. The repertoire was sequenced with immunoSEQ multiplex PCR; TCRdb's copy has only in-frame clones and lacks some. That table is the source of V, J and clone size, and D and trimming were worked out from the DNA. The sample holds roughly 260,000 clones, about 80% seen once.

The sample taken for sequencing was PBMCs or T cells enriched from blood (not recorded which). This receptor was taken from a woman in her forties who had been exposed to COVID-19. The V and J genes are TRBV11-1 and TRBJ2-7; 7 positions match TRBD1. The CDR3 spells CASSQRGRYYEQYF. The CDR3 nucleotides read TGTGCCAGCAGCCAGAGGGGGCGATACTACGAGCAGTACTTC. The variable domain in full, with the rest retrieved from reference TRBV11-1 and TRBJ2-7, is EAEVAQSPRYKITEKSQAVAFWCDPISGHATLYWYRQILGQGPELLVQFQDESVVDDSQLPKDRFSAERLKGVDSTLKIQPAELGDSAMYLCASSQRGRYYEQYFGPGTRLTVT.